This TCR beta chain emerged from a study of blood T cell repertoires in COVID-19. Study information: COVID-19 samples from acute and convalescent phases originated in the United States, Italy and Spain.

In the authors' methods: From reference gene primer amplification, estimates of nucleated cell counts were derived. Assay: immunoSEQ multiplex PCR; the TCRdb copy retains only in-frame clones and omits some. Clonal size and the V and J genes are those of that table, whereas D and trimming came from the DNA. The repertoire holds around 300,000 clones, with roughly 88% as singletons. Per the germline V gene, CDR1 is SEHNR and CDR2 is FQNEAQ (reference sequence). The CDR3 runs 15 residues. The V end lost 3 bases, the J end lost 5 bases, and 13 bases lay between the germline ends. V is TRBV7-9 and J is TRBJ1-4; tentatively, D is TRBD1 (6 bases). This receptor was identified in a woman between 25 and 40 years old with active or convalescent COVID-19. Sequenced: peripheral blood. CDR3 protein: CASSLPGQGNEKLFF. The CDR3 region has the DNA TGTGCCAGCAGCTTGCCGGGACAAGGAAATGAAAAACTGTTTTTT.